This T cell receptor (beta chain) was recovered during a study of identical twins. General observations from the study: In monozygotic twins, models underestimated the sharing of out-of-frame TCR alpha.

V lost 8 bases to trimming and J lost 6 bases; unmatched junction nucleotides: 8. CDR3 length: 14 amino acids. CDR1 is SNHLY, CDR2 FYNNEI, per germline. Template switching, a step in the protocol, added a universal primer site, and cDNA carried unique molecular identifiers. A single record per CDR3 protein comes from TCRdb applying MiXCR to the 5' RACE reads. This sample has more than 350,000 distinct CDR3 sequences, with about 9% found just once. As concerns this clonotype: No antigen is known for it.

The chain links TRBV2 to TRBJ2-1; TRBD1 matches 9 bases. Sequencing was carried out using naive T cells sorted from blood. The sequence came from a woman in her 50s in good health. CDR3: CASAAGQGGNEQFF. As DNA, the CDR3 is TGTGCCAGCGCGGCGGGACAGGGAGGCAATGAGCAGTTCTTC.